The 30 T cell receptor beta chains presented below share a single source sample, sequenced in a study of blood T cell repertoires in COVID-19. Produced via immunoSEQ multiplex PCR; TCRdb's table is partial and in-frame only. The data show tens of thousands of clones, around three quarters seen once. The material sequenced was peripheral blood. The receptor set was obtained from a woman aged 65 to 85 with acute or convalescent COVID-19.

This clone was seen a few times. The chain links TRBV29-1 to TRBJ2-7; TRBD2 might be the D (7 bases). Per germline, CDR1 SQVTM and CDR2 ANQGSEA. Trimming removed 7 bases at V and 7 bases at J, with 23 bases between. The CDR3 contains 14 residues. CDR3 sequence reads: CSAEGGQTGREQYF. Written as DNA, the CDR3 is TGCAGCGCGGAGGGGGGGCAGACAGGAAGAGAGCAGTACTTC.

V gene TRBV12-5 combines with J gene TRBJ1-2; TRBD1 agrees at 7 bases. Losses at the gene ends were 2 bases for V and 2 bases for J; bases not matched to a gene: 5. CDR1 and CDR2 from the germline V gene are LGHNT and FRNRAP. This CDR3 has 15 residues. The CDR3 coding sequence is TGTGCTAGTGGTTTGTTAACAGGGGCCAACTATGGCTACACCTTC. Its protein is CASGLLTGANYGYTF.

The rearrangement uses TRBV9 and TRBJ2-2; D gene unclear. CDR3 length: 12 residues. Trimming cost V 4 bases and J 2 bases, with 3 bases left between them. The germline CDR1 and CDR2 sequences are SGDLS and YYNGEE. The CDR3 reads CASSINTGELFF. As DNA, the CDR3 is TGTGCCAGCAGCATAAACACCGGGGAGCTGTTTTTT.

This rearrangement joins TRBV5-8 to TRBJ2-7; D not resolved. CDR3 length equals 14 residues. With 0 bases removed from V and 0 bases from J, the gap between germline ends came to 7 bases. Germline lookup yields CDR1 SGHTS and CDR2 YDEGEE. The CDR3 is CASSLVSFSYEQYF. CDR3 in DNA: TGTGCCAGCAGCTTGGTGTCGTTCTCCTACGAGCAGTACTTC. Full variable domain (missing parts from reference TRBV5-8 and TRBJ2-7): EAGVTQSPTHLIKTRGQQATLRCSPISGHTSVYWYQQALGLGLQFLLWYDEGEERNRGNFPPRFSGRQFPNYSSELNVNALELEDSALYLCASSLVSFSYEQYFGPGTRLTVT.

The rearrangement joins TRBV10-1 to TRBJ2-3; weak D call: TRBD1 (5 bases). With 4 bases removed from V and 5 bases from J, the gap between germline ends came to 16 bases. The CDR3 loop spans 15 amino acids. CDR1 is WNHNN and CDR2 is SYGVQD in the germline V gene (reference sequence). This chain's CDR3 is CASSGPDTHKDTQYF. The CDR3 DNA follows: TGCGCCAGCAGTGGCCCGGACACACACAAAGATACGCAGTATTTT.

V and J are TRBV7-2 and TRBJ1-2; 11 bases line up with TRBD1. V gave up 5 bases and J gave up 2 bases; unmatched junction bases: 10. The CDR3 has 17 residues. The V gene's germline CDR1 is SGHTA and CDR2 FQGNSA. CDR3 DNA: TGTGCCAGCAGCCCCAGCGCGGACAGGGGGCGGAACTATGGCTACACCTTC. Translating it yields CASSPSADRGRNYGYTF.

J is TRBJ1-1 and V is TRBV4-2, with D uncertain. Per germline, CDR1 LGHNA and CDR2 YNFKEQ. The CDR3 sequence is 14 residues long. Deletions cut 0 bases from V and 1 base from J, with 6 bases between. CDR3 residues: CASSQDRTNTEAFF. DNA for the CDR3: TGTGCCAGCAGCCAAGACAGAACGAACACTGAAGCTTTCTTT.

The chain couples TRBV4-1 to TRBJ1-6; D unresolved. This CDR3 region has 17 residues. V shed 4 bases and J shed 9 bases, with 22 bases lying between them. Germline-derived CDR1 and CDR2 are MGHRA and YSYEKL. Here the CDR3 DNA reads TGCGCCAGCAGCCCAACGAATAATAGACAACTAGGTTCACCCCTCCACTTT. This gives the protein CASSPTNNRQLGSPLHF.

The chain employs TRBV7-9 and TRBJ2-1; the match to TRBD2 covers 7 bases. With V trimmed by 5 bases and J by 0 bases, 10 bases remained unmatched. This CDR3 comprises 17 residues. The germline CDR1 and CDR2 sequences are SEHNR and FQNEAQ (reference sequence). CDR3: CASSQEAGVRSYNEQFF. CDR3 in DNA: TGTGCCAGCAGCCAGGAGGCGGGGGTACGCTCCTACAATGAGCAGTTCTTC. The entire variable domain, with the rest obtained from reference TRBV7-9 and TRBJ2-1, is as follows: DTGVSQNPRHKITKRGQNVTFRCDPISEHNRLYWYRQTLGQGPEFLTYFQNEAQLEKSRLLSDRFSAERPKGSFSTLEIQRTEQGDSAMYLCASSQEAGVRSYNEQFFGPGTRLTVL.

This rearrangement joins TRBV12-3 or TRBV12-4 to TRBJ1-5; D gene unclear. The CDR3 runs 13 residues. Trimming took 2 bases from V and 7 from J, leaving 9 bases between them. The CDR3 loop is CASSLYGGQPQHF. CDR3 DNA sequence: TGTGCCAGCAGTTTATATGGAGGGCAGCCCCAGCATTTT.

The chain has TRBV19 and TRBJ1-1; 7 bases match TRBD1. J was trimmed by 1 base and V by 4 bases; bases with no gene match: 9. Germline V CDR1 and CDR2: LNHDA, SQIVND (reference sequence). The length of the CDR3 is 16 residues. For the CDR3, the DNA is TGTGCCAGTAGTAATGGGCCGGGACAGCCGAACACTGAAGCTTTCTTT. Encoded protein: CASSNGPGQPNTEAFF.

V gene TRBV5-1 combines with J gene TRBJ1-2; 8 bases agree with TRBD1. V gave up 4 bases and J gave up 6 bases; unmatched junction bases: 8. Germline CDR1 SGHRS, CDR2 YFSETQ. This CDR3 is built from 14 residues. For the CDR3, the DNA is TGCGCCAGCAGCCTTCCTGACAGGGGAGATGGCTACACCTTC. This sequence encodes CASSLPDRGDGYTF. The variable domain in full, with the rest retrieved from reference TRBV5-1 and TRBJ1-2, is KAGVTQTPRYLIKTRGQQVTLSCSPISGHRSVSWYQQTPGQGLQFLFEYFSETQRNKGNFPGRFSGRQFSNSRSEMNVSTLELGDSALYLCASSLPDRGDGYTFGSGTRLTVV.

V and J are TRBV19 and TRBJ1-6, with 8 bases identical to TRBD1. The ends lost 7 bases at V and 6 bases at J; junction bases unmatched: 8. The CDR3 runs 15 residues. Germline CDR1 and CDR2: LNHDA and SQIVND (reference sequence). CDR3 protein: CASISTGAINSPLHF. DNA for the CDR3: TGTGCCAGTATTTCGACAGGGGCCATTAATTCACCCCTCCACTTT.

This clone is a singleton in its sample. The chain has TRBV5-1 and TRBJ1-1; TRBD1 might be the D (5 bases). V was cut by 4 bases and J by 6 bases, with 16 bases left in between. The CDR3 extends over 14 amino acids. The germline V gene has CDR1 SGHRS and CDR2 YFSETQ. CDR3: CASSRGAAAPEAFF. In DNA form, the CDR3 reads TGCGCCAGCAGCCGCGGGGCGGCAGCCCCTGAAGCTTTCTTT.

This clone was counted a single time. The chain carries TRBV18 and TRBJ1-1; D is possibly TRBD1 (5 bases). The germline V gene encodes CDR1 KGHSH and CDR2 LQKENI. V lost 3 bases and J 5 bases, leaving 16 bases between the germline ends. This CDR3 has 15 residues. For the CDR3, the DNA is TGTGCCAGCTCACCTGCACAGGCACCCGGGACTGAAGCTTTCTTT. As protein: CASSPAQAPGTEAFF.

The rearrangement joins TRBV27 to TRBJ2-6; 9 positions agree with TRBD1. Germline loops: CDR1 MNHEY, CDR2 SMNVEV (reference sequence). With V trimmed by 0 bases and J by 0 bases, 6 bases remained unmatched. CDR3 length equals 19 residues. CDR3 residues: CASSLSPGQGFSGANVLTF. CDR3 nucleotides: TGTGCCAGCAGTTTATCCCCGGGACAGGGATTCTCTGGGGCCAACGTCCTGACTTTC.

This sequence joins TRBV19 and TRBJ2-2; D not certain. The V gene's germline CDR1 is LNHDA and CDR2 SQIVND (reference sequence). The CDR3 consists of 13 residues. V lost 7 bases and J lost 0, with 6 bases in between. The CDR3 nucleotides are TGTGCCAGTATTGTAACGAACACCGGGGAGCTGTTTTTT. It encodes CASIVTNTGELFF.

The rearrangement uses TRBV6-2 or TRBV6-3 and TRBJ1-5, with 9 bases aligning to TRBD1. Trimming took 5 bases from V and 5 from J; bases not matched to a gene: 4. The CDR3 has 14 amino acids. CDR1 is MNHEY, CDR2 SVGEGT, per germline. CDR3 amino acids: CASSPRTGDQPQHF. The CDR3 region has the DNA TGTGCCAGCAGTCCCCGGACAGGGGATCAGCCCCAGCATTTT.

The chain uses TRBV5-1 and TRBJ1-1; possibly TRBD1 for D (6 bases). The CDR3 covers 15 residues. Trimming removed 3 bases from V and 0 bases from J, with 12 bases in between. CDR1 and CDR2 (germline): SGHRS, YFSETQ. DNA of the CDR3: TGCGCCAGCAGCTCCGCGACAGGCATGAACACTGAAGCTTTCTTT. The encoded protein is CASSSATGMNTEAFF.

CDR3 bases: TGTGCCACCAGTCTGGGCTACACCTTC. Protein product: CATSLGYTF. The chain links TRBV7-9 to TRBJ1-2; D unresolved. V lost 10 bases, J lost 8 bases, and 8 bases lay in between. In germline, CDR1 is SEHNR, CDR2 FQNEAQ (reference sequence). This CDR3 has 9 amino acids.

The V gene is TRBV27, the J gene TRBJ2-1, with a possible D match to TRBD1 (6 bases). This CDR3 contains 13 residues. With 10 bases removed from V and 2 bases from J, the gap between germline ends came to 12 bases. CDR1 is MNHEY, CDR2 SMNVEV, per germline (reference sequence). CDR3 sequence reads: CATRGGTYNEQFF. DNA of the CDR3: TGTGCCACCCGAGGGGGTACCTACAATGAGCAGTTCTTC.

V gene TRBV9 combines with J gene TRBJ2-5; a possible D gene is TRBD2 (5 bases). V was pared by 0 bases and J by 1 base, with 10 bases between. Germline CDR1 and CDR2: SGDLS and YYNGEE. CDR3 length equals 15 residues. The CDR3 sequence is CASSVGRLAQETQYF. The CDR3 DNA is TGTGCCAGCAGCGTAGGGAGGCTAGCCCAAGAGACCCAGTACTTC.

The V and J genes are TRBV27 and TRBJ1-6; 7 bases align to TRBD1. The germline CDR1 and CDR2 sequences are MNHEY and SMNVEV (reference sequence). V trimming: 4 bases; J trimming: 8 bases; junction bases outside the gene matches: 8. The CDR3 length is 15 residues. The CDR3, as DNA: TGTGCCAGCAGTTACGTGGGACAGTTAGATTCACCCCTCCACTTT. Protein: CASSYVGQLDSPLHF.

This clone showed up just a few times. J is TRBJ2-7 and V is TRBV29-1, with unresolved D. Trimming shortened V by 3 bases and J by 6 bases, and 9 bases separated the two germline ends. This CDR3 is 11 amino acids long. Germline lookup yields CDR1 SQVTM and CDR2 ANQGSEA. Here the CDR3 DNA reads TGCAGCGTTGAGTATGGGCTCGAGCAGTACTTC. Translating gives CSVEYGLEQYF.

The genes are TRBV27 and TRBJ1-5; D might be TRBD1 (6 bases). CDR3 length: 13 residues. Germline V gene data show CDR1 as MNHEY and CDR2 as SMNVEV (reference sequence). Trimming stripped 6 bases from V and 2 bases from J, with 8 bases between. The CDR3 sequence: CASRDSRNQPQHF. Here the CDR3 DNA reads TGTGCCAGCAGGGACAGTCGCAATCAGCCCCAGCATTTT.

The rearrangement joins TRBV7-8 to TRBJ2-5, with 8 bases identical to TRBD2. The V gene end was trimmed by 5 bases and the J gene end by 2 bases; junction bases not matched to a gene: 1. The CDR3 consists of 13 residues. Germline V gives CDR1 SGHVS, CDR2 FQNEAQ. The CDR3 loop reads CASSRGGQETQYF. In nucleotides, the CDR3 is TGTGCCAGCAGCCGGGGGGGTCAAGAGACCCAGTACTTC.

This clone was found once. This chain links TRBV5-1 with TRBJ1-6; D is possibly TRBD1 (5 bases). This CDR3 has 14 residues. The V end was cut by 1 base, the J end by 10 bases, with 12 bases between. The germline CDR1 and CDR2 sequences are SGHRS and YFSETQ. CDR3 DNA sequence: TGCGCCAGCAGCTTGTCGACAGTTAGCTCACCCCTCCACTTT. Translated, it gives CASSLSTVSSPLHF. Combining the CDR3 with reference TRBV5-1 and TRBJ1-6 gives the whole variable domain KAGVTQTPRYLIKTRGQQVTLSCSPISGHRSVSWYQQTPGQGLQFLFEYFSETQRNKGNFPGRFSGRQFSNSRSEMNVSTLELGDSALYLCASSLSTVSSPLHFGNGTRLTVT.

The chain is built from TRBV18 and TRBJ2-3; 8 positions agree with TRBD1. V lost 6 bases, J lost 2 bases, and 7 bases stayed unmatched. The CDR3 runs to 15 residues. The V gene's germline CDR1 is KGHSH and CDR2 LQKENI. The CDR3 region is CASSRDRGPTDTQYF. The CDR3 bases are TGTGCCAGCTCCCGCGACAGGGGTCCCACAGATACGCAGTATTTT.

The chain has TRBV9 and TRBJ2-5; 11 bases line up with TRBD2. Germline CDR1 reads SGDLS; CDR2 reads YYNGEE. CDR3 length: 16 residues. V gave up 4 bases and J gave up 4 bases; unmatched junction bases: 9. CDR3 coding DNA: TGTGCCAGCAGCTCCCAACCTGGACTAGCGGGAGAGACCCAGTACTTC. As protein: CASSSQPGLAGETQYF.

This clone was counted a single time. The J gene is TRBJ1-3, the V gene TRBV19; D possibly corresponds to TRBD1 (6 bases). Germline V CDR1 and CDR2: LNHDA, SQIVND (reference sequence). The CDR3 consists of 14 residues. Trimming stripped 5 bases from V and 4 bases from J, with 12 bases between. The CDR3 protein is CASSPGTRGNTIYF. In DNA, the CDR3 is TGTGCCAGTAGTCCCGGGACACGCGGAAACACCATATATTTT. Together with reference TRBV19 and TRBJ1-3, the CDR3 gives the full variable domain: DGGITQSPKYLFRKEGQNVTLSCEQNLNHDAMYWYRQDPGQGLRLIYYSQIVNDFQKGDIAEGYSVSREKKESFPLTVTSAQKNPTAFYLCASSPGTRGNTIYFGEGSWLTVV.